This entry describes one T cell receptor (beta chain). Its matching antigen is unknown. No conserved phenylalanine or tryptophan is present at the end of the CDR3, so a read error is the likely explanation. General study results and limits: Tumor Treg TCRs overlapped most with tumor naive CD4+ cells. The TCR gene usage of tumor memory CD4+ T cells clustered together with blood and lymph node memory CD4+ cells and with lymph node naive CD4+ cells. Larger-cohort validation covered only one TCR beta V-J rearrangement.

Semi-nested PCR with Nested Universal Primer A followed constant-region reverse priming of full-length variable regions. One entry per CDR3 protein results from TCRdb running MiXCR on the 5' RACE reads. The table lists thousands of distinct CDR3 sequences, approximately 46% of them singletons, with 2.9% in the top ten. The sorted Tregs were CD4+CD25+CD127-/low cells. Trimming stripped 7 bases from V and 0 bases from J, with 9 bases between. The germline gives CDR1 DFQATT, CDR2 SNEGSKA (reference sequence). CDR3 length equals 12 residues. The chain couples TRBV20-1 to TRBJ1-2, with D hard to call. This TCR derives from a female donor with breast cancer. The sample was Tregs sorted from a lymph node. The CDR3 DNA follows: TGCAGTGTACCACAAACTAACTATGGCTACACCCTC. This gives the protein CSVPQTNYGYTL.